This T cell receptor (beta chain) was identified in a study of breast tumors, draining lymph nodes, adjacent tissues. This CDR3 is 14 amino acids long. Trimming shortened V by 0 bases and J by 9 bases, and 15 bases separated the two germline ends. Germline-derived CDR1 and CDR2 are SQVTM and ANQGSEA. Ten or more counts support this clonotype. One entry per CDR3 protein, called by TCRdb with MiXCR from the multiplex PCR reads. The table has about 130,000 distinct CDR3 sequences, 20% to 25% seen once. Axillary draining lymph nodes of breast cancer patients supplied the node samples. The specimen was axillary lymph node tissue. The receptor's source is a female donor with breast cancer. Some clones in this sample may be carry-over from other donors' samples. The V and J genes are TRBV29-1 and TRBJ2-1, with D perhaps TRBD2 (6 bases). The CDR3 bases are TGCAGCGTTGAAGAAACGACGGGAGTGGGTGAGCAGTTCTTC. It codes for CSVEETTGVGEQFF.